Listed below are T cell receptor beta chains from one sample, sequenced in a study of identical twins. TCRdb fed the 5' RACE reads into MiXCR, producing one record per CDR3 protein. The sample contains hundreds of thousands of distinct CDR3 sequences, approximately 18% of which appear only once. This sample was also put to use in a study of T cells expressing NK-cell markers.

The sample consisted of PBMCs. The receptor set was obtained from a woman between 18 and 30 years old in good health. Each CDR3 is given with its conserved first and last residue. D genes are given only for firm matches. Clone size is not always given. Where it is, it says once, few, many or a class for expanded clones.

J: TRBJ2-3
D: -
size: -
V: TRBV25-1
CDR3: CASSRYGGGDADTQYF
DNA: TGTGCCAGCAGCCGATACGGCGGGGGCGATGCAGATACGCAGTATTTT

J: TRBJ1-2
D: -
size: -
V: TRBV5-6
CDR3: CASSLAPFRYTF
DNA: TGTGCCAGCAGCTTGGCCCCCTTCCGGTACACCTTC

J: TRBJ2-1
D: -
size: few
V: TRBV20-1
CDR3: CSARRDTKPRPFF
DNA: TGCAGTGCTAGAAGGGACACCAAACCCCGTCCGTTCTTC

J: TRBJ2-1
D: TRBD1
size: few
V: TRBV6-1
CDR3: CATFPDRGNNNEQFF
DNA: TGTGCCACCTTCCCTGACAGGGGGAATAACAATGAGCAGTTCTTC

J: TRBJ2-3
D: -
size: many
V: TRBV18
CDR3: CASSPPFPRGGGTQYF
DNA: TGTGCCAGCTCACCACCCTTTCCGCGGGGAGGAGGTACGCAGTATTTT

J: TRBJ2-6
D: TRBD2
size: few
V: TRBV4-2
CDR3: CASSQHLAGDYSGANVLTF
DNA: TGTGCCAGCAGCCAACACTTAGCGGGGGACTACTCTGGGGCCAACGTCCTGACTTTC

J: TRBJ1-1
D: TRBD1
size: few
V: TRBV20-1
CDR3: CSAPGQGRYTEAFF
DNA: TGCAGTGCGCCAGGACAGGGGAGATACACTGAAGCTTTCTTT

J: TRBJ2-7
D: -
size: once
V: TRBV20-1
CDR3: CSARESSWGQYF
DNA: TGCAGTGCTAGAGAGAGTAGCTGGGGGCAGTACTTC

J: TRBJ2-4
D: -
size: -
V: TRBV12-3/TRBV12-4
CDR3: CASGVPWAVSKNIQYF
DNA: TGTGCCAGCGGCGTTCCATGGGCCGTTTCCAAAAACATTCAGTACTTC

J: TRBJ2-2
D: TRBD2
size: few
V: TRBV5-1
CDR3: CASSSLAVNTGELFF
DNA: TGCGCCAGCAGCTCTCTAGCGGTTAACACCGGGGAGCTGTTTTTT

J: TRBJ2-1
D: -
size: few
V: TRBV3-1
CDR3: CASTKTGEGYNEQFF
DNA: TGTGCCAGCACCAAAACAGGTGAGGGGTACAATGAGCAGTTCTTC

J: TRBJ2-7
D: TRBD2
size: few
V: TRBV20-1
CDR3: CSARLAGGPYEQYF
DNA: TGCAGTGCGCGGCTAGCGGGAGGGCCCTACGAGCAGTACTTC

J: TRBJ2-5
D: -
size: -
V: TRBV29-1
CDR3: CSVVFASRETQYF
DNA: TGCAGCGTTGTCTTCGCTTCCCGGGAGACCCAGTACTTC

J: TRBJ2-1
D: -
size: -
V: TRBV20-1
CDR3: CSARESRGEQFF
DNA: TGCAGTGCTAGAGAGAGTAGGGGCGAGCAGTTCTTC

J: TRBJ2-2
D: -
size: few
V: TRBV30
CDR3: CAWTRGPGELFF
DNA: TGTGCCTGGACCCGTGGGCCCGGGGAGCTGTTTTTT

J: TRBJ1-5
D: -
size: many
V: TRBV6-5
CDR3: CASSYSAGGNQPQHF
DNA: TGTGCCAGCAGTTACTCGGCAGGTGGCAATCAGCCCCAGCATTTT

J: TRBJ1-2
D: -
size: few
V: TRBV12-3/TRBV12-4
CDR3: CASSNSYGYTF
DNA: TGTGCCAGCAGTAACAGCTATGGCTACACCTTC

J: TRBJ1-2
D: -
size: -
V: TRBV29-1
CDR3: CSVVWSNYGYTF
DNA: TGCAGCGTTGTTTGGTCTAACTATGGCTACACCTTC

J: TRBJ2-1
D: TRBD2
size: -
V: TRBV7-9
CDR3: CASSGLAGVGSYNEQFF
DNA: TGTGCCAGCAGCGGACTAGCGGGAGTCGGGTCCTACAATGAGCAGTTCTTC

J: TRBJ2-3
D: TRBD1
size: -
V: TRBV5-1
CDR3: CASSLQLLQGAMYTQYF
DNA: TGCGCCAGCAGCTTGCAATTGTTGCAGGGGGCTATGTATACGCAGTATTTT

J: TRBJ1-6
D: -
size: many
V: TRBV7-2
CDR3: CASSLARGSSYNSPLHF
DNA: TGTGCCAGCAGCTTAGCGCGGGGGAGCTCCTATAATTCACCCCTCCACTTT

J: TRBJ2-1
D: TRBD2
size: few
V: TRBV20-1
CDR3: CSASSDGRSSYNEQFF
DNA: TGCAGTGCTAGCTCGGACGGGAGGAGCTCCTACAATGAGCAGTTCTTC

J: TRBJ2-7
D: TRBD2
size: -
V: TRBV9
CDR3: CASSAYSGSYEQYF
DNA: TGTGCCAGCAGCGCTTATAGCGGGAGCTACGAGCAGTACTTC

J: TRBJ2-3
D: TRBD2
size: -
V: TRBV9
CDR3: CASSVAPPSGSTDTKYF
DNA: TGTGCCAGCAGCGTAGCCCCCCCTAGCGGGAGCACAGATACGAAGTATTTT

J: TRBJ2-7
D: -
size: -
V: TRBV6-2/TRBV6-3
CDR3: CASSRGGQAYEQYF
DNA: TGTGCCAGCAGCCGCGGGGGACAGGCCTACGAGCAGTACTTC

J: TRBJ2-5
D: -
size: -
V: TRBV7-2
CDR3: CASSLVIVETQYF
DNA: TGTGCCAGCAGCTTAGTAATCGTGGAGACCCAGTACTTC

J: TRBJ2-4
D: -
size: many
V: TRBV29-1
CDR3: CSVGVYKNIQYF
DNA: TGCAGCGTTGGTGTTTACAAAAACATTCAGTACTTC

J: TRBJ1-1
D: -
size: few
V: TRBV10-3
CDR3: CAISGKNSNTEAFF
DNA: TGTGCCATCAGTGGAAAAAATTCGAACACTGAAGCTTTCTTT

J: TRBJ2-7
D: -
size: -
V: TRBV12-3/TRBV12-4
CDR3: CASSSITGSEQYF
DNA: TGTGCCAGCAGTTCGATTACAGGGTCCGAGCAGTACTTC

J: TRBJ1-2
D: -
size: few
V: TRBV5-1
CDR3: CASSAEQGIDGYTF
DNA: TGCGCCAGCAGCGCAGAACAGGGAATCGATGGCTACACCTTC

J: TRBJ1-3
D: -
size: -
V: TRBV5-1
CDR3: CASAPGGAGNTIYF
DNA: TGCGCCAGCGCACCAGGAGGGGCCGGAAACACCATATATTTT

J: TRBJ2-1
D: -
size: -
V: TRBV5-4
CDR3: CASSLEQVAQFF
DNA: TGTGCCAGCAGCTTGGAGCAGGTCGCGCAGTTCTTC

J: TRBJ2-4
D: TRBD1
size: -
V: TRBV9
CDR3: CASSPSPGGGVDIQYF
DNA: TGTGCCAGCAGCCCTAGCCCAGGGGGCGGAGTAGACATTCAGTACTTC

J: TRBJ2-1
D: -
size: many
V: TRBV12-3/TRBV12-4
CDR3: CASSLYHNEQFF
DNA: TGTGCCAGCAGTTTATATCACAATGAGCAGTTCTTC

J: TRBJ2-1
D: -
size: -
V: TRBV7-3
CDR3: CASSLFASTYEQFF
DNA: TGTGCCAGCAGCTTATTCGCTAGCACCTATGAGCAGTTCTTC

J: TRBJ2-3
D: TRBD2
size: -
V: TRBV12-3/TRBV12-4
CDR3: CASAGGRTDTQYF
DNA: TGTGCCAGCGCGGGGGGAAGGACAGATACGCAGTATTTT

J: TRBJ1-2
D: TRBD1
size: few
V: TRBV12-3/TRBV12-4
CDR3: CASSLGQNNYGYTF
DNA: TGTGCCAGCAGCTTGGGACAGAATAACTATGGCTACACCTTC